This T cell receptor beta chain stems from a study of response to subunit inactivated influenza vaccine. Study results and limitations: The authors put forward the suggestion that each seasonal influenza vaccination may bring in only a limited number of new T cells.

TCRdb redid the calling of the RT-PCR reads with MiXCR, one entry per CDR3 protein. The table includes 650,000 or so distinct CDR3 sequences, 14% detected once. CDR3 size: 15 residues. Germline CDR1 and CDR2: SGHDN and FVKESK. V lost 1 base and J 6 bases, leaving 13 bases between the germline ends. This clonotype was counted ten times or more. What it recognizes is unknown. The source is a man aged 50-59 years who received an inactivated influenza vaccine. The sample here was PBMCs from blood, taken approximately 15 days before vaccination. The chain is built from TRBV14 and TRBJ2-1, with a possible D match to TRBD2 (5 bases). The CDR3 reads CASSQVSLAVNEQFF. The CDR3 DNA reads TGTGCCAGCAGCCAAGTATCTCTAGCTGTCAATGAGCAGTTCTTC.